The 12 T cell receptor beta chains below come from one sample, sequenced in a study of regulatory T cells in long-lasting Graves disease (dated by TCRdb to 2020 to 2022). The library was generated by multiplex PCR. The sequencer listed for this sample is Illumina HiSeq 4000. CDR3 regions were amplified by Arm-PCR with iRepertoire HTBI primers to construct TCR beta libraries. The public reads were run again by TCRdb, first through fastp at Q25 and then through MiXCR, and only productive beta chains were kept. Merged by CDR3 protein, the rows form single entries marked with the most common genes and DNA. The sample contains about 440,000 distinct CDR3 sequences, about 15% of them found a single time. The top ten hold over 15% of the sample. Sample time point, as interpreted from the label and publication: newly diagnosed GD, antithyroid drugs for less than 3 months. For both TCR sequencing and RNA sequencing, RNA was extracted from PBMCs using TRIzol.

These same data were also listed under a study on T cells in Graves' hyperthyroidism and ophthalmopathy.

This specimen consisted of peripheral blood mononuclear cells (PBMCs), obtained at new diagnosis, from a patient treated with antithyroid drugs. These receptor sequences come from a woman aged 30 to 39 with Graves disease. Donor details come from another sample of the same person, matched by shared clones.

This clonotype was detected many times. The CDR3 is CATSRGASGTPGTDTQYF. In DNA form, the CDR3 reads TGTGCCACCAGCAGAGGGGCTAGCGGGACCCCTGGCACAGATACGCAGTATTTT. This chain uses TRBV15 with TRBJ2-3; 9 nucleotides line up with TRBD2. The V segment lost 1 base and the J segment 1 base; nucleotides outside the gene matches: 9. CDR1 is LNHNV and CDR2 is YYDKDF in the germline V gene (reference sequence). This CDR3 spans 18 amino acids.

The J gene is TRBJ2-1, the V gene TRBV30; D is perhaps TRBD1 or TRBD2 (6 bases each). Trimming took 3 bases from V and 0 from J, leaving 18 bases between them. The CDR3 covers 17 residues. CDR1 and CDR2 from the germline V gene are GTSNPN and SVGIG (reference sequence). The CDR3: CAWSSYGGGSSYNEQFF. The DNA for the CDR3 is TGTGCCTGGAGCAGTTACGGGGGCGGAAGCTCCTACAATGAGCAGTTCTTC.

This clonotype was found many times. The genes are TRBV28 and TRBJ2-3, with 9 bases matching TRBD2. CDR1 MDHEN and CDR2 SYDVKM come from the germline V gene. With V trimmed by 7 bases and J by 1 base, 6 bases remained unmatched. The CDR3 loop spans 15 amino acids. The CDR3 spells CASTIAGAGTDTQYF. DNA for the CDR3: TGTGCCAGCACCATAGCGGGAGCGGGCACAGATACGCAGTATTTT.

This clonotype was seen ten or more times. This chain links TRBV7-3 with TRBJ2-1, with D perhaps matching TRBD2 (6 bases). Germline CDR1 SGHTA, CDR2 FQGTGA. This CDR3 is built from 12 residues. Trimming cost V 5 bases and J 12 bases, with 14 bases left between them. The DNA for the CDR3 is TGTGCCAGCAGCCCCGGGGACTTCAGGCAGTTCTTC. Amino acid sequence: CASSPGDFRQFF.

This clonotype was seen a handful of times. CDR3 amino acids: CSVSSEYYEQYF. The CDR3 bases are TGCAGCGTTTCGTCAGAGTACTACGAGCAGTACTTC. The chain couples TRBV29-1 to TRBJ2-7; no reliable D call. Looked up from germline, CDR1 is SQVTM and CDR2 is ANQGSEA. This CDR3 is 12 amino acids long. The V end was cut by 5 bases, the J end by 3 bases, with 11 bases between.

As regards this clonotype: It may be a read error: a sequence one base away is much more abundant. The genes are TRBV5-8 and TRBJ1-2; tentative D call: TRBD1 (5 bases). Trimming cost V 3 bases and J 0 bases, with 9 bases left between them. The CDR3 spans 14 residues. Germline-derived CDR1 and CDR2 are SGHTS and YDEGEE. In nucleotides, the CDR3 is TGTGCCAGCAGCTCGGACACCACTAACTATGGCTACACCTTC. This gives the protein CASSSDTTNYGYTF.

This chain joins TRBV9 and TRBJ1-3; tentatively, D is TRBD1 (6 bases). With 4 bases removed from V and 0 bases from J, the gap between germline ends came to 17 bases. This CDR3 spans 17 amino acids. Per the germline V gene, CDR1 is SGDLS and CDR2 is YYNGEE. The CDR3 DNA is TGTGCCAGCAGCCCTCCCCGACAGGACTCCTCTGGAAACACCATATATTTT. Its protein product is CASSPPRQDSSGNTIYF.

This clonotype has only one observation. J is TRBJ2-7 and V is TRBV19; D is possibly TRBD2 (6 bases). The CDR3 consists of 15 residues. V was cut by 5 bases and J by 1 base, with 15 bases left in between. The germline V gene encodes CDR1 LNHDA and CDR2 SQIVND (reference sequence). The CDR3 nucleotides read TGTGCCAGTAGTCCCTCCGGGGACTCATCCTACGAGCAGTACTTC. Encoded protein: CASSPSGDSSYEQYF.

The CDR3 is CASSRLLSKLYEQYF. The DNA for the CDR3 is TGTGCCAGCAGCCGCTTGTTGAGCAAACTATACGAGCAGTACTTC. This sequence joins TRBV6-1 and TRBJ2-7; D is undetermined. Looked up from germline, CDR1 is MNHNS and CDR2 is SASEGT. The CDR3 is made up of 15 amino acids. Trimming stripped 6 bases from V and 4 bases from J, with 19 bases between.

The chain couples TRBV7-2 to TRBJ2-3; 7 bases are shared with TRBD2. The tail of the sequence fits TRBJ2-5 better, so the J call may be wrong. The CDR3 extends over 13 amino acids. CDR1 is SGHTA and CDR2 is FQGNSA in the germline V gene. CDR3: CASSQGGTETQYF. In nucleotides, the CDR3 is TGTGCCAGCAGCCAGGGAGGGACAGAGACCCAGTACTTC.

This clonotype was found a few times. The rearrangement links TRBV4-1 to TRBJ2-3; 9 nucleotides line up with TRBD2. CDR3 length equals 16 residues. CDR1 is MGHRA and CDR2 is YSYEKL in the germline V gene. V shed 1 base and J 4 bases; nucleotides not matched to a gene: 6. CDR3 nucleotide sequence: TGCGCCAGCAGCCAAGTTGCTAGCGGGAACGCAGATACGCAGTATTTT. It codes for CASSQVASGNADTQYF.

This clonotype was observed many times. The V gene is TRBV7-2, the J gene TRBJ1-6; no firm D call. Trimming took off 5 bases at V and 9 bases at J, with 14 bases between the two ends. The germline CDR1 and CDR2 sequences are SGHTA and FQGNSA. The CDR3 is made up of 14 amino acids. The CDR3 DNA is TGTGCCAGCAGCCTACGTTGGGGAGGTTCACCCCTCCACTTT. Translation gives CASSLRWGGSPLHF.